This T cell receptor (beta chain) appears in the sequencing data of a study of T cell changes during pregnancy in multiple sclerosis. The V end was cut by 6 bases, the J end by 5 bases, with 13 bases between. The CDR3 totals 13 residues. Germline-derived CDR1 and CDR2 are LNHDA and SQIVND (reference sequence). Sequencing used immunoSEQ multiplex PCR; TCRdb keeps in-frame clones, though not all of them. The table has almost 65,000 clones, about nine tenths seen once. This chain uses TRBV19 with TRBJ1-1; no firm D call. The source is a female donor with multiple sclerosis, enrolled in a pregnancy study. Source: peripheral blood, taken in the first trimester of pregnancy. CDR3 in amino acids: CASRGAWRTEAFF. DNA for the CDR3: TGTGCCAGTAGAGGAGCTTGGAGGACTGAAGCTTTCTTT.